These T cell receptor beta chains were read from a single sample in a study of shared clonotypes between healthy human individuals. TCRdb keeps only in-frame clones here, not all; method: immunoSEQ multiplex PCR. Altogether hundreds of thousands of clones are present, around 78% being singletons, with the ten largest covering around 11%. The sequenced material came from PBMCs. The receptors stem from a woman aged 40 to 55 in good health. Some clones in this sample may be carry-over from other donors' samples. CDR3s include the opening cysteine and the closing phenylalanine or tryptophan. D genes are given only for firm matches. Only part of the rows carry a size: once, few, many, or a class if the clone is expanded.

D gene: TRBD2; clone size: NA; J gene: TRBJ2-1; V gene: TRBV30; CDR3 DNA: TGTGCCTGGAGTCCCCGTGGCGGGAGCTACAATGAGCAGTTCTTC; CDR3 protein: CAWSPRGGSYNEQFF
D gene: TRBD2; clone size: NA; J gene: TRBJ2-2; V gene: TRBV28; CDR3 DNA: TGTGCCAGCAGTACAATAGGACTAGCGGGAGGCCCGGGGACCGGGGAGCTGTTTTTT; CDR3 protein: CASSTIGLAGGPGTGELFF
D gene: NA; clone size: NA; J gene: TRBJ1-5; V gene: TRBV18; CDR3 DNA: TGTGCCAGCTCACCAACGGGGAGTGGGGTTCAGCCCCAGCATTTT; CDR3 protein: CASSPTGSGVQPQHF
D gene: NA; clone size: once; J gene: TRBJ1-6; V gene: TRBV2; CDR3 DNA: TGTGCCAGCTCACTCCAAGGGAATTCACCCCTCCACTTT; CDR3 protein: CASSLQGNSPLHF
D gene: TRBD1; clone size: many; J gene: TRBJ1-3; V gene: TRBV2; CDR3 DNA: TGTGCCAGCAAGACAGGGGATGCTGGAAACACCATATATTTT; CDR3 protein: CASKTGDAGNTIYF
D gene: TRBD2; clone size: NA; J gene: TRBJ2-3; V gene: TRBV2; CDR3 DNA: TGTGCCAGCAGTGCCCTAGCGGACACGCAGTATTTT; CDR3 protein: CASSALADTQYF
D gene: NA; clone size: NA; J gene: TRBJ2-7; V gene: TRBV6-1; CDR3 DNA: TGTGCCAGCGGGCGACAGGCTCGCGACTACGAGCAGTACTTC; CDR3 protein: CASGRQARDYEQYF
D gene: TRBD2; clone size: NA; J gene: TRBJ2-5; V gene: TRBV7-9; CDR3 DNA: TGTGCCAGCAGCTCCCCAGAGCAGCGGGAAAAAGAGACCCAGTACTTC; CDR3 protein: CASSSPEQREKETQYF
D gene: NA; clone size: few; J gene: TRBJ2-2; V gene: TRBV5-4; CDR3 DNA: TGTGCCAGCAGCTTGGTGCCCCACCCGGTGAACACCGGGGAGCTGTTTTTT; CDR3 protein: CASSLVPHPVNTGELFF
D gene: NA; clone size: NA; J gene: TRBJ2-2; V gene: TRBV18; CDR3 DNA: TGTGCCAGCTCACCACGGAACGTGGGTGGCACCGGGGAGCTGTTTTTT; CDR3 protein: CASSPRNVGGTGELFF
D gene: TRBD2; clone size: NA; J gene: TRBJ2-7; V gene: TRBV27; CDR3 DNA: TGTGCCAGCAGTTTATCTGGGGGGAGGGGACTAGCGGCCTACGAGCAGTACTTC; CDR3 protein: CASSLSGGRGLAAYEQYF
D gene: TRBD2; clone size: NA; J gene: TRBJ2-7; V gene: TRBV5-1; CDR3 DNA: TGCGCCAGCAGCCTGACGACTAGCGGGAGTTTAAGCGAGCAGTACTTC; CDR3 protein: CASSLTTSGSLSEQYF
D gene: NA; clone size: NA; J gene: TRBJ2-5; V gene: TRBV11-2; CDR3 DNA: TGTGCCAGCAGCGAAATGGAGACCCAGTACTTC; CDR3 protein: CASSEMETQYF
D gene: TRBD1; clone size: few; J gene: TRBJ2-1; V gene: TRBV7-2; CDR3 DNA: TGTGCCAGCAGCTTACCTTTTACAGGGGTTCCTGAGCAGTTCTTC; CDR3 protein: CASSLPFTGVPEQFF
D gene: TRBD1; clone size: NA; J gene: TRBJ2-7; V gene: TRBV2; CDR3 DNA: TGTGCCAGCAGTGGGGACAGGGGGCTGGACGAGCAGTACTTC; CDR3 protein: CASSGDRGLDEQYF
D gene: NA; clone size: few; J gene: TRBJ2-7; V gene: TRBV5-1; CDR3 DNA: TGCGCCAGCAGCTTCTATGGACAGTCCTACGAGCAGTACTTC; CDR3 protein: CASSFYGQSYEQYF
D gene: TRBD2; clone size: NA; J gene: TRBJ2-1; V gene: TRBV5-1; CDR3 DNA: TGCGCCAGCAGCTTATCAGCGGGAGGGGAGCAGTTCTTC; CDR3 protein: CASSLSAGGEQFF
D gene: TRBD1; clone size: NA; J gene: TRBJ1-1; V gene: TRBV18; CDR3 DNA: TGTGCCAGCTCGCTAACAGGGGACGGGGACACTGAAGCTTTCTTT; CDR3 protein: CASSLTGDGDTEAFF
D gene: TRBD1; clone size: NA; J gene: TRBJ1-1; V gene: TRBV7-9; CDR3 DNA: TGTGCCAGCAGCTTGGCCGGGACAGGGGGCACTGAAGCTTTCTTT; CDR3 protein: CASSLAGTGGTEAFF
D gene: NA; clone size: once; J gene: TRBJ2-7; V gene: TRBV20-1; CDR3 DNA: TGCAGTGCTAGACTAGCTGTCGAGCAGTACTTC; CDR3 protein: CSARLAVEQYF
D gene: NA; clone size: NA; J gene: TRBJ1-1; V gene: TRBV11-3; CDR3 DNA: TGTGCCAGCAGCTTGGGGGGGAACACTGAAGCTTTCTTT; CDR3 protein: CASSLGGNTEAFF
D gene: TRBD1; clone size: NA; J gene: TRBJ2-2; V gene: TRBV27; CDR3 DNA: TGTGCCAGCAGTCCTTATCGCGGACAGGGGAACACCGGGGAGCTGTTTTTT; CDR3 protein: CASSPYRGQGNTGELFF
D gene: NA; clone size: NA; J gene: TRBJ2-2; V gene: TRBV18; CDR3 DNA: TGTGCCAGCTCACCGCCCCTAGCGCGGGAGCTGTTTTTT; CDR3 protein: CASSPPLARELFF
D gene: NA; clone size: NA; J gene: TRBJ1-1; V gene: TRBV2; CDR3 DNA: TGTGCCAGCTTGAAGGAATTACACACTGAAGCTTTCTTT; CDR3 protein: CASLKELHTEAFF
D gene: NA; clone size: NA; J gene: TRBJ2-7; V gene: TRBV19; CDR3 DNA: TGTGCCAGTAGTATATCCGTTGGCGAGCAGTACTTC; CDR3 protein: CASSISVGEQYF
D gene: TRBD2; clone size: NA; J gene: TRBJ2-5; V gene: TRBV7-2; CDR3 DNA: TGTGCCAGCAGCTTAGAGGCGGGAGGGATGCAGACCCAGTACTTC; CDR3 protein: CASSLEAGGMQTQYF
D gene: NA; clone size: NA; J gene: TRBJ2-1; V gene: TRBV5-8; CDR3 DNA: TGTGCCAGCAGCTTGGCCGCGGGTTACAATGAGCAGTTCTTC; CDR3 protein: CASSLAAGYNEQFF
D gene: TRBD1; clone size: NA; J gene: TRBJ1-2; V gene: TRBV5-6; CDR3 DNA: TGTGCCAGCAGCGATTTGGGACAGGGATTTAACTATGGCTACACTTTC; CDR3 protein: CASSDLGQGFNYGYTF
D gene: NA; clone size: NA; J gene: TRBJ2-3; V gene: TRBV4-2; CDR3 DNA: TGTGCCAGCAGCCAAGGGGGACGAGATACGCAGTATTTT; CDR3 protein: CASSQGGRDTQYF
D gene: NA; clone size: NA; J gene: TRBJ2-5; V gene: TRBV6-1; CDR3 DNA: TGTGCCAGCAGTGAAAAAGAGACCCAGTACTTC; CDR3 protein: CASSEKETQYF
D gene: NA; clone size: NA; J gene: TRBJ2-7; V gene: TRBV11-2; CDR3 DNA: TGTGCCAGCAGCTCTCAAGGAAGCTCCTACGAGCAGTACTTC; CDR3 protein: CASSSQGSSYEQYF